This T cell receptor (beta chain) appears in the sequencing data of a study of tumor and adjacent non-tumor tissue in lung cancer. Regarding the study as a whole: TCR diversity was significantly greater in tumor than normal lung tissue.

Comment on this clonotype: The target antigen is unknown. A junction end diverges from the germline sequence, so it may reflect a read error.

Germline assignment: CDR1 MNHEY and CDR2 SVGAGI. The CDR3 is made up of 17 amino acids. This sample's RNA came from whole unsorted tissue. This non-tumor lung sample came from over 3 cm beyond the tumor edge. A modified ARM-PCR protocol with three rounds of nested PCR amplified TCRbeta. Using its own MiXCR run on the multiplex PCR reads, TCRdb lists one record per CDR3 protein. The table has about 110,000 distinct CDR3 sequences, around 57% seen once. The TCR was taken from a man aged 55 to 70 with non-small cell lung cancer. Sequencing was carried out using distant non-tumor lung tissue. The V call is TRBV6-5, the J call TRBJ2-7; TRBD2 might be the D (5 bases). This CDR3 reads CASSPIAGRTGTYEHYF. For the CDR3, the DNA is TGTGCCAGCAGTCCCATAGCAGGTCGGACTGGAACCTACGAGCACTACTTC.